The 18 T cell receptor beta chains below were found in one sample sequenced in a study of T cell changes during pregnancy in multiple sclerosis. Only in-frame clones appear in the TCRdb table, and some are missing; sequencing was by immunoSEQ multiplex PCR. The sample shows approximately 90,000 clones, 91% of them seen only once. This sample comprised peripheral blood, obtained after pregnancy. The receptors come from a female donor in good health, enrolled as a control in a pregnancy study.

This clone showed up just once. This chain links TRBV28 with TRBJ2-1; 7 positions agree with TRBD1. The CDR3 covers 12 residues. Germline CDR1 and CDR2: MDHEN and SYDVKM. Unmatched junction bases numbered 4, after V lost 6 bases and J lost 8 bases. In nucleotides, the CDR3 is TGTGCCAGCAGACAGGGGATCTATGAGCAGTTCTTC. It specifies CASRQGIYEQFF. Combining the CDR3 with reference TRBV28 and TRBJ2-1 gives the whole variable domain DVKVTQSSRYLVKRTGEKVFLECVQDMDHENMFWYRQDPGLGLRLIYFSYDVKMKEKGDIPEGYSVSREKKERFSLILESASTNQTSMYLCASRQGIYEQFFGPGTRLTVL.

V usage is TRBV6-5 and J usage is TRBJ1-3, with D possibly matching TRBD1 (6 bases). CDR1 and CDR2 from the germline V gene are MNHEY and SVGAGI. The CDR3 is made up of 14 amino acids. V was shortened by 5 bases and J by 3 bases, with 11 bases between the two germline ends. CDR3 nucleotides: TGTGCCAGCAGTCCCGGACAGTTTGGAAACACCATATATTTT. This sequence encodes CASSPGQFGNTIYF.

The chain recombines TRBV4-3 with TRBJ1-1, with 7 bases fitting TRBD1. Trimming removed 0 bases from V and 3 bases from J; junction bases left unmatched: 4. The CDR3 length is 15 residues. From germline, CDR1 is LGHNA and CDR2 YSLEER. CDR3 DNA sequence: TGCGCCAGCAGCCAAGATGCGCAGGGGGACACTGAAGCTTTCTTT. Protein sequence: CASSQDAQGDTEAFF.

The V call is TRBV7-3, the J call TRBJ1-2; TRBD1 matches 11 bases. The ends lost 5 bases at V and 7 bases at J; junction bases unmatched: 6. This CDR3 comprises 14 residues. The germline V gene encodes CDR1 SGHTA and CDR2 FQGTGA. CDR3 bases: TGTGCCAGCAGCAAGGACAGGGGGCTGGGTGGCTACACCTTC. This translates into CASSKDRGLGGYTF.

V gene TRBV27 combines with J gene TRBJ2-7; possible D gene TRBD2, 6 bases. V was cut by 2 bases and J by 6 bases, with 20 bases left in between. The CDR3 is 16 amino acids. Germline values: CDR1 MNHEY, CDR2 SMNVEV (reference sequence). The CDR3 is CASSLVLSPGVGEQYF. CDR3 in DNA: TGTGCCAGCAGTTTAGTATTGTCTCCGGGGGTGGGCGAGCAGTACTTC.

The chain uses TRBV2 and TRBJ1-1; D not resolved. Trimming cost V 4 bases and J 4 bases, with 10 bases left between them. The CDR3 totals 13 residues. The germline gives CDR1 SNHLY, CDR2 FYNNEI. The CDR3 bases are TGTGCCAGCAGTGGTAGGGAGGGCACTGAAGCTTTCTTT. Translating gives CASSGREGTEAFF. Together with reference TRBV2 and TRBJ1-1, the CDR3 gives the full variable domain: EPEVTQTPSHQVTQMGQEVILRCVPISNHLYFYWYRQILGQKVEFLVSFYNNEISEKSEIFDDQFSVERPDGSNFTLKIRSTKLEDSAMYFCASSGREGTEAFFGQGTRLTVV.

This clone was observed a single time. The chain carries TRBV29-1 and TRBJ1-2; 8 nucleotides agree with TRBD1. The germline CDR1 and CDR2 sequences are SQVTM and ANQGSEA. With V trimmed by 6 bases and J by 7 bases, 10 bases remained unmatched. The CDR3 length is 13 residues. The CDR3 here is CSVADRGLFGYTF. The CDR3, as DNA: TGCAGCGTAGCCGACAGGGGCTTGTTTGGCTACACCTTC.

The gene calls are TRBV6-6 and TRBJ1-1; 7 bases line up with TRBD1. This CDR3 spans 16 amino acids. Germline V gives CDR1 MNHNY, CDR2 SVGAGI (reference sequence). Trimming cost V 2 bases and J 5 bases; bases outside gene matches: 11. Here the CDR3 reads CASSYRQGGVGTEAFF. The CDR3 DNA reads as TGTGCCAGCAGTTACCGCCAGGGGGGCGTAGGGACTGAAGCTTTCTTT.

The rearrangement uses TRBV4-3 and TRBJ1-1, with 10 positions matching TRBD1. V lost 0 bases to trimming and J lost 4 bases; unmatched junction nucleotides: 2. Germline V gives CDR1 LGHNA, CDR2 YSLEER. The CDR3 covers 15 residues. DNA of the CDR3: TGCGCCAGCAGCCAAGATGGGACAGGGGTCACTGAAGCTTTCTTT. Translation: CASSQDGTGVTEAFF.

The chain is built from TRBV28 and TRBJ2-1; 8 bases line up with TRBD1. J lost 6 bases, V lost 6 bases, and 10 bases had no gene match. The germline CDR1 and CDR2 sequences are MDHEN and SYDVKM. The CDR3 is 15 residues long. This chain's CDR3 is CASRPQGAFSNEQFF. DNA of the CDR3: TGTGCCAGCAGGCCTCAGGGGGCCTTCTCCAATGAGCAGTTCTTC.

The J gene is TRBJ1-4, the V gene TRBV5-4; weak D call: TRBD1 (5 bases). This CDR3 has 14 amino acids. Between the trimmed V and J ends, which lost 4 bases and 12 bases, there was a span of 19 bases. Germline-derived CDR1 and CDR2 are SGHNT and YYREEE (reference sequence). This CDR3 is CASSAGVGPRELFF. Here the CDR3 DNA reads TGTGCCAGCAGCGCGGGGGTAGGGCCAAGGGAACTGTTTTTT.

The V gene is TRBV6-5, the J gene TRBJ1-1; D is possibly TRBD1 (5 bases). V lost 3 bases and J 0 bases, leaving 11 bases between the germline ends. CDR1 MNHEY and CDR2 SVGAGI come from the germline V gene. The CDR3 length is 15 residues. CDR3 amino acids: CASSYDRIMNTEAFF. The CDR3 DNA reads TGTGCCAGCAGTTATGACAGAATTATGAACACTGAAGCTTTCTTT.

The V and J genes are TRBV2 and TRBJ2-7; no definite D call. Trimming cost V 3 bases and J 3 bases, with 6 bases left between them. Per the germline V gene, CDR1 is SNHLY and CDR2 is FYNNEI. There are 12 residues in the CDR3. The CDR3 nucleotides read TGTGCCAGCAGTGATACATTCTACGAGCAGTACTTC. It is translated as CASSDTFYEQYF.

The chain links TRBV27 to TRBJ2-2, with TRBD1 matching over 8 bases. CDR1 and CDR2 (germline): MNHEY, SMNVEV (reference sequence). This CDR3 spans 14 amino acids. Trimming took 5 bases from V and 7 from J; bases not matched to a gene: 6. Here the CDR3 reads CASSRSGGGGELFF. Written as DNA, the CDR3 is TGTGCCAGCAGTCGCTCAGGGGGCGGCGGGGAGCTGTTTTTT.

J is TRBJ1-6 and V is TRBV28; D ambiguous. The length of the CDR3 is 13 residues. Trimming pared 10 bases from V and 6 bases from J, leaving 13 bases between. Germline V gene sequence: CDR1 MDHEN, CDR2 SYDVKM. The CDR3 DNA is TGTGCCACCTCCCGGGAGCTTAATTCACCCCTCCACTTT. It is translated as CATSRELNSPLHF. The complete variable domain, with remaining parts taken from reference TRBV28 and TRBJ1-6, reads DVKVTQSSRYLVKRTGEKVFLECVQDMDHENMFWYRQDPGLGLRLIYFSYDVKMKEKGDIPEGYSVSREKKERFSLILESASTNQTSMYLCATSRELNSPLHFGNGTRLTVT.

The gene calls are TRBV5-1 and TRBJ1-5; TRBD1 agrees at 7 bases. This CDR3 has 15 amino acids. The V gene's germline CDR1 is SGHRS and CDR2 YFSETQ. V lost 4 bases and J lost 7; bases outside the gene matches: 11. CDR3 DNA: TGCGCCAGCAGCACCGGACAGGTCGGGGAACAGCCCCAGCATTTT. This gives the protein CASSTGQVGEQPQHF.

This chain uses TRBV5-6 with TRBJ1-2; no firm D call. This CDR3 has 16 amino acids. CDR1 and CDR2 from the germline V gene are SGHDT and YYEEEE. V shed 6 bases and J shed 8 bases, with 26 bases lying between them. CDR3 sequence: CASTTTRGSGVWGYTF. CDR3 sequence (DNA): TGTGCCAGCACCACGACGCGAGGCAGCGGGGTTTGGGGCTACACCTTC.

The chain is built from TRBV5-4 and TRBJ1-2; D might be TRBD1 (5 bases). CDR3 length equals 16 residues. Germline V gene data show CDR1 as SGHNT and CDR2 as YYREEE (reference sequence). Trimming stripped 3 bases from V and 4 bases from J, with 19 bases between. The CDR3: CASSSWGWGGSYGYTF. As DNA, the CDR3 is TGTGCCAGCAGCTCGTGGGGTTGGGGGGGAAGCTATGGCTACACCTTC. The variable domain in full, with the rest retrieved from reference TRBV5-4 and TRBJ1-2, is ETGVTQSPTHLIKTRGQQVTLRCSSQSGHNTVSWYQQALGQGPQFIFQYYREEENGRGNFPPRFSGLQFPNYSSELNVNALELDDSALYLCASSSWGWGGSYGYTFGSGTRLTVV.